The rows below give T cell receptor beta chains drawn from one sample of a study of blood T cell repertoires in COVID-19. Only in-frame clones appear in the TCRdb table, and some are missing; sequencing was by immunoSEQ multiplex PCR. There are 300,000 to 400,000 clones in the sample; 85% occur only once, and around 1.8% lies in the top ten. Sequences were obtained from PBMCs or T cells enriched from blood (not recorded which). These receptors originate from a woman under 40 who had been exposed to COVID-19. Each CDR3 is given with its conserved first and last residue. Fields, in order: J gene, clone size, V gene, D gene, CDR3 DNA, CDR3 protein. A D gene is named only where the DNA matches it firmly. Size is stated for part of the rows, as once, few or many counts, or as a class when the clone is expanded.

>TRBJ1-5|NA|TRBV30|TRBD1
TGTGCCTGGAGCTCCCAGACAGGGACCCTCGGACAGCCCCAGCATTTT
CAWSSQTGTLGQPQHF
>TRBJ1-2|NA|TRBV6-1|NA
TGTGCCAGCAGTGAACGTCTCGGGGGATATGGCTACACCTTC
CASSERLGGYGYTF
>TRBJ2-5|NA|TRBV4-2|TRBD2
TGTGCCAGCAGCCCCGGGGGGACCCAAGAGACCCAGTACTTC
CASSPGGTQETQYF
>TRBJ2-3|NA|TRBV4-1|NA
TGCGCCAGCAGCCAAGTGGACTCCACCCGCGTCCCTCTGAATACGCAGTATTTT
CASSQVDSTRVPLNTQYF
>TRBJ1-5|NA|TRBV3-1/TRBV3-2|NA
TGTGCCAGCAGCCAAGCGCCTATCGGGCAGCCCCAGCATTTT
CASSQAPIGQPQHF
>TRBJ2-1|NA|TRBV9|TRBD1
TGTGCCAGCAGCTTCCGGACAGGGAGTAATGAGCAGTTCTTC
CASSFRTGSNEQFF
>TRBJ1-1|NA|TRBV28|NA
TGTGCCAGCAGTTTTGGGGGGGCGCGGAACACTGAAGCTTTCTTT
CASSFGGARNTEAFF
>TRBJ2-1|NA|TRBV14|NA
TGTGCCAGCAGTCTAACTAGCAGAGGATACAATGAGCAGTTCTTC
CASSLTSRGYNEQFF
>TRBJ2-3|NA|TRBV6-2/TRBV6-3|TRBD2
TGTGCCAGCAGTAGATACTGGACGGGGGGGGCAGATACGCAGTATTTT
CASSRYWTGGADTQYF
>TRBJ2-7|NA|TRBV19|NA
TGTGCCAGTAGTATAGATCTTAACTCTGCTTGGGAGCAGTACTTC
CASSIDLNSAWEQYF
>TRBJ2-2|NA|TRBV3-1/TRBV3-2|NA
TGTGCCAGCAGCCAAAAAGTTTTGGCGGGGCTAACCGGGGAGCTGTTTTTT
CASSQKVLAGLTGELFF
>TRBJ1-1|few|TRBV5-8|TRBD1
TGTGCCAGCAGCGCCGGGACAGGGGGGGAAGCTTTCTTT
CASSAGTGGEAFF
>TRBJ2-3|NA|TRBV12-3/TRBV12-4|NA
TGTGCCAGCAGTCCCCAGACTGGGGATACGCAGTATTTT
CASSPQTGDTQYF
>TRBJ1-1|NA|TRBV5-1|NA
TGCGCCAGCAGCTATACAGATGGGACTGAAGCTTTCTTT
CASSYTDGTEAFF
>TRBJ2-2|NA|TRBV5-4|NA
TGTGCCAGCAGACCGGGCGGCTTAGCGCGCTCGAACACCGGGGAGCTGTTTTTT
CASRPGGLARSNTGELFF
>TRBJ1-2|NA|TRBV28|NA
TGTGCCAGCAGTTTTAACAGCTATGGCTACACCTTC
CASSFNSYGYTF
>TRBJ2-3|NA|TRBV29-1|NA
TGCAGCGTTCAGGGGGGAGCAGATACGCAGTATTTT
CSVQGGADTQYF
>TRBJ2-5|NA|TRBV30|NA
TGTGCCTGGAATAGGGCGAGCGGGACCCAGTACTTC
CAWNRASGTQYF
>TRBJ1-2|NA|TRBV12-3/TRBV12-4|NA
TGTGCCAGCAGTTTAGTTGGAGATCGCTACACCTTC
CASSLVGDRYTF
>TRBJ1-1|NA|TRBV5-1|NA
TGCGCCAGCAGCTACTCGGGATCCACTGAAGCTTTCTTT
CASSYSGSTEAFF
>TRBJ2-7|NA|TRBV5-6|NA
TGTGCCAGCAACAACAGGAAAAACGAGCAGTACTTC
CASNNRKNEQYF
>TRBJ2-5|NA|TRBV30|TRBD2
TGTGCCTGGAGCCCACTAGCGGCCCAAGAGACCCAGTACTTC
CAWSPLAAQETQYF
>TRBJ1-1|NA|TRBV7-2|TRBD1
TGTGCCAGCAGCTTGACAGGGGCGAACACTGAAGCTTTCTTT
CASSLTGANTEAFF
>TRBJ2-7|NA|TRBV7-9|NA
TGTGCCAGCAGCATCGCACAGGGAACAGATTACTACGAGCAGTACTTC
CASSIAQGTDYYEQYF
>TRBJ1-6|NA|TRBV6-5|NA
TGTGCCAGCAGATTCGAGGCAGGGGTTAATTCACCCCTCCACTTT
CASRFEAGVNSPLHF
>TRBJ2-3|NA|TRBV30|TRBD2
TGTGCCCGGACTAGCGGGGGCACAGATACGCAGTATTTT
CARTSGGTDTQYF
>TRBJ2-3|NA|TRBV10-2|TRBD2
TGCGCCAGCAGGCCCGGACTAGCAGATACGCAGTATTTT
CASRPGLADTQYF
>TRBJ2-7|NA|TRBV28|NA
TGTGCCACCGACACTTCAGGGGTAGGCGGCGAGCAGTACTTC
CATDTSGVGGEQYF
>TRBJ2-7|NA|TRBV29-1|NA
TGCAGCGTTGAGGGAGTAGGACAGACCTCCTACGAGCAGTACTTC
CSVEGVGQTSYEQYF
>TRBJ1-1|few|TRBV28|TRBD1
TGTGCCAGCAGCCTAACCGGGACAGGGAGGAACACTGAAGCTTTCTTT
CASSLTGTGRNTEAFF
>TRBJ1-4|NA|TRBV30|NA
TGTGCCTGGAGCCGGACTTCAACTAATGAAAAACTGTTTTTT
CAWSRTSTNEKLFF
>TRBJ2-7|NA|TRBV5-1|TRBD1
TGCGCCAGCAGCTTTTTGGGACAGTTATACGAGCAGTACTTC
CASSFLGQLYEQYF
>TRBJ1-6|NA|TRBV27|NA
TGTGCCAGCAGGCGAATTTCCGGGGGGTTTGGATCACCCCTCCACTTT
CASRRISGGFGSPLHF
>TRBJ1-5|NA|TRBV11-2|NA
TGTGCCAGCAGCTTAACGGGGGGGAACCAGCCCCAGCATTTT
CASSLTGGNQPQHF
>TRBJ2-7|NA|TRBV5-1|TRBD1
TGCGCCAGCAGCTCGCCGGGACAGATCCTACGCGAGCAGTACTTC
CASSSPGQILREQYF
>TRBJ1-1|NA|TRBV3-1/TRBV3-2|TRBD1
TGTGCCAGCAGCCTAAAGACAGGGTTCGGCACTGAAGCTTTCTTT
CASSLKTGFGTEAFF
>TRBJ2-6|NA|TRBV28|TRBD1
TGTGCCAGTCACCGGGACAGGGGTTCTCCTGGGGCCAACGTCCTGACTTTC
CASHRDRGSPGANVLTF
>TRBJ1-2|NA|TRBV3-1/TRBV3-2|TRBD1
TGTGCCAGCAGCCAAGATTTTACAGGGGGCTATGGCTACACCTTC
CASSQDFTGGYGYTF
>TRBJ2-5|few|TRBV3-1/TRBV3-2|TRBD1
TGTGCCAGCAGCCTGGGACAGGGGATGGCGACCCAGTACTTC
CASSLGQGMATQYF
>TRBJ2-7|NA|TRBV9|TRBD1
TGTGCCAGCAGCAAAGGGACAGGGAACTCCTACGAGCAGTACTTC
CASSKGTGNSYEQYF
>TRBJ2-7|NA|TRBV27|TRBD1
TGTGCCAGCAGCCCCCAGGACAGGGTCTCCGAGCAGTACTTC
CASSPQDRVSEQYF
>TRBJ2-1|NA|TRBV5-1|TRBD2
TGCGCCAGCAGCTTGGGACTAGCGGGGCCCCATGAGCAGTTCTTC
CASSLGLAGPHEQFF